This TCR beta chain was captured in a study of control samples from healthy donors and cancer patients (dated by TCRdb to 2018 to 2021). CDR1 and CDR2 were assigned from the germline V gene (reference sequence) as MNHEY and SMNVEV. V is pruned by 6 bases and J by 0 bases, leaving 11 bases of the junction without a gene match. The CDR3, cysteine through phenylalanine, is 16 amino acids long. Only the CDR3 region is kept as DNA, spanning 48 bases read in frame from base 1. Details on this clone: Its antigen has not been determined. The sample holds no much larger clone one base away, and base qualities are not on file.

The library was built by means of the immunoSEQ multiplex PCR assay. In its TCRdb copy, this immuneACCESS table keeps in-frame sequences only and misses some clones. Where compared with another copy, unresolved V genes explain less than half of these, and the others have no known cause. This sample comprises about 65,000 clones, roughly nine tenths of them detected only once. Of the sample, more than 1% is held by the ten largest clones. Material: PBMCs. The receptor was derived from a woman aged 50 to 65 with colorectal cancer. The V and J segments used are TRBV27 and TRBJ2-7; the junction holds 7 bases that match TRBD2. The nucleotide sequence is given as TGTGCCAGCAGCGCCTCCAGCGGGGCCATCTCCTACGAGCAGTACTTC. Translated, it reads CASSASSGAISYEQYF.